These 29 T cell receptor beta chains originate from one sample sequenced in a study of blood T cell repertoires in COVID-19. Only in-frame clones appear in the TCRdb table, and some are missing; sequencing was by immunoSEQ multiplex PCR. The sample contains some 300,000 clones, about 90% of which appear only once. Sample: PBMCs or T cells enriched from blood (not recorded which). The receptors here all came from a woman in her 30s who had recovered from COVID-19.

This chain uses TRBV3-1 (or the pseudogene TRBV3-2) with TRBJ1-6; 9 bases match TRBD1. CDR3 size: 15 residues. CDR1 is LGHDT and CDR2 is YNNKEL in the germline V gene (reference sequence). Germline trimming cut 3 bases from V and 6 bases from J; bases unmatched to any gene: 3. CDR3 sequence reads: CASSHNRGLNSPLHF. DNA of the CDR3: TGTGCCAGCAGCCACAACAGGGGGCTTAATTCACCCCTCCACTTT.

Here the CDR3 reads CASSFWVWGKRGTEAFF. In nucleotides, the CDR3 is TGCGCCAGCAGCTTTTGGGTATGGGGCAAAAGGGGCACTGAAGCTTTCTTT. The genes are TRBV5-1 and TRBJ1-1; possible D gene TRBD1, 5 bases. Germline V lookup: CDR1 SGHRS, CDR2 YFSETQ. CDR3 length: 17 residues. V shed 2 bases and J shed 4 bases, with 21 bases lying between them.

This clone was counted between two and nine times. The chain couples TRBV12-3 or TRBV12-4 to TRBJ1-5, with D uncertain. The CDR3 runs to 13 residues. The V gene lost 1 base and the J gene lost 6 bases, with 7 bases spanning the gap. This CDR3 reads CASSLVEAQPQHF. CDR3 nucleotide sequence: TGTGCCAGCAGTTTAGTCGAAGCTCAGCCCCAGCATTTT.

This clone turned up a few times. The chain has TRBV5-1 and TRBJ2-7, with 7 bases matching TRBD1. The trim removed 5 bases at V and 2 bases at J, leaving 7 bases unmatched. CDR1 is SGHRS and CDR2 is YFSETQ in the germline V gene. The CDR3 length is 14 residues. The DNA of the CDR3 is TGCGCCAGCAGTCCGTCGGGACAGACCTACGAGCAGTACTTC. Protein: CASSPSGQTYEQYF. The full variable domain, in which reference TRBV5-1 and TRBJ2-7 provide the parts outside the CDR3, is KAGVTQTPRYLIKTRGQQVTLSCSPISGHRSVSWYQQTPGQGLQFLFEYFSETQRNKGNFPGRFSGRQFSNSRSEMNVSTLELGDSALYLCASSPSGQTYEQYFGPGTRLTVT.

The chain combines TRBV3-1 (or the pseudogene TRBV3-2) with TRBJ2-7; TRBD2 matches at 13 bases. The ends lost 0 bases at V and 7 bases at J; junction bases unmatched: 12. Germline V gene lookup returns CDR1 LGHDT and CDR2 YNNKEL (reference sequence). The CDR3 consists of 18 residues. CDR3 sequence (DNA): TGTGCCAGCAGCCAAGAAGACCGGGGACTAGCGGGATCCGCAGAGCAGTACTTC. As protein: CASSQEDRGLAGSAEQYF.

The chain carries TRBV19 and TRBJ1-4; 8 positions agree with TRBD1. Looked up from germline, CDR1 is LNHDA and CDR2 is SQIVND (reference sequence). There are 16 residues in the CDR3. V was clipped by 5 bases and J by 8 bases; unmatched bases: 13. CDR3 in amino acids: CASSPRGGQVIEKLFF. The CDR3 nucleotides are TGTGCCAGTAGTCCCCGTGGGGGACAGGTAATAGAAAAACTGTTTTTT.

The J gene is TRBJ1-4, the V gene TRBV29-1; D gene uncertain. Trimming took off 5 bases at V and 0 bases at J, with 10 bases between the two ends. From germline, CDR1 is SQVTM and CDR2 ANQGSEA. This CDR3 spans 14 amino acids. In DNA, the CDR3 is TGCAGCGTTCCAAACCCAGCAACTAATGAAAAACTGTTTTTT. Translating gives CSVPNPATNEKLFF.

This clone has only one observation. The chain couples TRBV10-3 to TRBJ2-1; TRBD2 agrees at 13 bases. Trimming cost V 7 bases and J 7 bases; bases outside gene matches: 7. The CDR3 spans 15 residues. The germline V gene encodes CDR1 ENHRY and CDR2 SYGVKD. The CDR3 nucleotides are TGTGCCATCACCCCGGGACTAGCGGGATCGAATGAGCAGTTCTTC. Translation: CAITPGLAGSNEQFF.

This clone was counted between two and nine times. The chain couples TRBV27 to TRBJ1-4; D remains unclear. Germline V gene lookup returns CDR1 MNHEY and CDR2 SMNVEV (reference sequence). Trimming stripped 4 bases from V and 0 bases from J, with 12 bases between. CDR3 length: 16 amino acids. DNA of the CDR3: TGTGCCAGCAGTTCACAGCCTCGGTCAACTAATGAAAAACTGTTTTTT. As protein: CASSSQPRSTNEKLFF.

CDR3 bases: TGCGCCAGCAGCTCCTCAACAATAAGACAGACGGCGCAGTACTTC. Translation: CASSSSTIRQTAQYF. This chain connects TRBV5-1 to TRBJ2-7; D is perhaps TRBD1 (5 bases). The CDR3 runs 15 residues. V lost 3 bases and J 9 bases, leaving 22 bases between the germline ends. Germline V lookup: CDR1 SGHRS, CDR2 YFSETQ.

The chain combines TRBV28 with TRBJ2-1; TRBD2 matches at 8 bases. V was pared by 6 bases and J by 8 bases, with 21 bases of the junction left unmatched. Germline CDR1 reads MDHEN; CDR2 reads SYDVKM. The CDR3 spans 18 residues. Here the CDR3 reads CASSSLRLAIREMDEQFF. As DNA, the CDR3 is TGTGCCAGCAGCTCCCTGAGACTAGCGATAAGGGAGATGGATGAGCAGTTCTTC.

The V call is TRBV28, the J call TRBJ2-3, with TRBD2 matching 11 bases. The CDR3 runs to 17 residues. Germline V gene lookup returns CDR1 MDHEN and CDR2 SYDVKM. J was trimmed by 6 bases and V by 2 bases; bases with no gene match: 10. CDR3 sequence (DNA): TGTGCCAGCAGTTTAAGGGGTAGCGGGAGGGCCTACGATACGCAGTATTTT. Protein: CASSLRGSGRAYDTQYF. The full variable domain, rest sourced from reference TRBV28 and TRBJ2-3, is DVKVTQSSRYLVKRTGEKVFLECVQDMDHENMFWYRQDPGLGLRLIYFSYDVKMKEKGDIPEGYSVSREKKERFSLILESASTNQTSMYLCASSLRGSGRAYDTQYFGPGTRLTVL.

The CDR3: CASRPLAERSYNEQFF. CDR3 DNA: TGCGCCAGCAGACCCCTTGCGGAGAGATCCTACAATGAGCAGTTCTTC. The V and J genes are TRBV5-1 and TRBJ2-1; D ambiguous. Germline V gene lookup returns CDR1 SGHRS and CDR2 YFSETQ. With 5 bases removed from V and 1 base from J, the gap between germline ends came to 16 bases. The CDR3 covers 16 residues.

This CDR3 reads CASSYTAGGNEQFF. CDR3 nucleotides: TGTGCCAGCAGTTACACAGCGGGAGGCAATGAGCAGTTCTTC. The chain carries TRBV6-5 and TRBJ2-1; TRBD2 matches at 9 bases. V shed 2 bases and J 6 bases; nucleotides not matched to a gene: 2. Germline V gene sequence: CDR1 MNHEY, CDR2 SVGAGI. The CDR3 runs 14 residues.

The chain recombines TRBV5-6 with TRBJ2-7, with D tentatively TRBD2 (6 bases). The germline V gene has CDR1 SGHDT and CDR2 YYEEEE. Trimming took 3 bases from V and 1 from J, leaving 8 bases between them. CDR3 length equals 13 residues. CDR3 nucleotides: TGTGCCAGCAGCTGGGGACTTTCCTACGAGCAGTACTTC. Its protein product is CASSWGLSYEQYF.

The chain joins TRBV5-1 to TRBJ1-4, with 9 nucleotides matching TRBD1. Germline V gives CDR1 SGHRS, CDR2 YFSETQ. After removal of 4 bases from V and 8 bases from J, the junction contained 6 bases not matched to a gene. This CDR3 has 14 amino acids. The CDR3 DNA reads as TGCGCCAGCAGCCCAGGACAGGGGAAGGAAAAACTGTTTTTT. It yields the protein CASSPGQGKEKLFF.

The chain recombines TRBV10-3 with TRBJ1-5, with TRBD1 as a possible D gene (6 bases). The germline V and J ends were trimmed by 3 bases and 2 bases, with 11 bases remaining between them. From germline, CDR1 is ENHRY and CDR2 SYGVKD. The CDR3 covers 15 residues. The DNA for the CDR3 is TGTGCCATCAGTGATACGGACAGTCGCAATCAGCCCCAGCATTTT. This gives the protein CAISDTDSRNQPQHF.

The V gene is TRBV28, the J gene TRBJ2-3; 12 bases are shared with TRBD2. Germline CDR1 and CDR2: MDHEN and SYDVKM. Trimming took 7 bases from V and 5 from J; bases not matched to a gene: 7. CDR3 length: 15 amino acids. The DNA for the CDR3 is TGTGCCAGCATCCCGACTAGCGGGGGAGGAGATACGCAGTATTTT. Protein: CASIPTSGGGDTQYF.

This clone was seen a handful of times. The chain joins TRBV6-5 to TRBJ2-7, with 10 positions matching TRBD1. CDR1 MNHEY and CDR2 SVGAGI come from the germline V gene. V lost 9 bases and J lost 3; bases outside the gene matches: 11. The CDR3 sequence is 15 residues long. The CDR3 is CASSPGTGVHYEQYF. Here the CDR3 DNA reads TGTGCCAGTAGCCCCGGGACAGGGGTACACTACGAGCAGTACTTC.

CDR3 DNA sequence: TGTGCCAGCAGTTGGGACTCTTCCTACAATGAGCAGTTCTTC. This codes for CASSWDSSYNEQFF. V usage is TRBV2 and J usage is TRBJ2-1; TRBD2 is a possible D gene (6 bases). This CDR3 has 14 residues. Trimming pared 5 bases from V and 1 base from J, leaving 9 bases between. Germline CDR1 SNHLY, CDR2 FYNNEI.

In nucleotides, the CDR3 is TGTGCCAGCAGCAACATTGCAGGGGATAATAGCAATCAGCCCCAGCATTTT. Translation: CASSNIAGDNSNQPQHF. This sequence joins TRBV7-6 and TRBJ1-5; perhaps TRBD1 as D (6 bases). The V gene's germline CDR1 is SGHVS and CDR2 FNYEAQ. Trimming stripped 5 bases from V and 0 bases from J, with 17 bases between. The CDR3 is 17 residues long.

The chain is built from TRBV25-1 and TRBJ1-1; 9 positions agree with TRBD1. This CDR3 comprises 13 residues. V lost 8 bases and J lost 1; bases outside the gene matches: 2. The V gene's germline CDR1 is MGHDK and CDR2 SYGVNS. The CDR3 region is CASAGQGNTEAFF. CDR3 coding DNA: TGTGCCAGCGCGGGACAGGGGAACACTGAAGCTTTCTTT.

This rearrangement joins TRBV29-1 to TRBJ1-2, with D unclear. Germline values: CDR1 SQVTM, CDR2 ANQGSEA. The CDR3 sequence is 14 residues long. The V end was cut by 5 bases, the J end by 4 bases, with 17 bases between. The CDR3 region is CSVTGVPQSYGYTF. The CDR3 nucleotides read TGCAGCGTTACCGGGGTCCCACAAAGCTATGGCTACACCTTC. The entire variable domain, with the rest obtained from reference TRBV29-1 and TRBJ1-2, is as follows: SAVISQKPSRDICQRGTSLTIQCQVDSQVTMMFWYRQQPGQSLTLIATANQGSEATYESGFVIDKFPISRPNLTFSTLTVSNMSPEDSSIYLCSVTGVPQSYGYTFGSGTRLTVV.

This clone has a handful of counts. The CDR3 spells CASSLSEGTEAFF. Here the CDR3 DNA reads TGTGCCAGCTCACTTAGCGAGGGCACTGAAGCTTTCTTT. The rearrangement links TRBV18 to TRBJ1-1, with unresolved D. Deletions cut 4 bases from V and 4 bases from J, with 10 bases between. CDR1 is KGHSH and CDR2 is LQKENI in the germline V gene. The CDR3 sequence is 13 residues long.

V and J are TRBV28 and TRBJ2-5; D remains unclear. This CDR3 contains 14 residues. V lost 3 bases to trimming and J lost 0 bases, with 8 bases between them. Germline assignment: CDR1 MDHEN and CDR2 SYDVKM. The DNA of the CDR3 is TGTGCCAGCAGTTTTTGGCTCGACCAAGAGACCCAGTACTTC. Residues: CASSFWLDQETQYF.

The rearrangement uses TRBV6-5 and TRBJ1-2; D unresolved. CDR3 length: 14 amino acids. Germline CDR1 MNHEY, CDR2 SVGAGI. V was trimmed by 3 bases and J by 0 bases, leaving 8 bases between them. The CDR3 region has the DNA TGTGCCAGCAGTTATACCGGAGCTAACTATGGCTACACCTTC. It yields the protein CASSYTGANYGYTF.

This clone came up once. V usage is TRBV6-5 and J usage is TRBJ1-2, with TRBD1 identical over 8 bases. Losses at the gene ends were 7 bases for V and 2 bases for J; bases not matched to a gene: 6. CDR3 length: 14 residues. CDR1 MNHEY and CDR2 SVGAGI come from the germline V gene. The CDR3 bases are TGTGCCAGCACCCGGACAGGGCACAACTATGGCTACACCTTC. Its translation is CASTRTGHNYGYTF.

This rearrangement joins TRBV28 to TRBJ2-7; TRBD2 matches at 8 bases. This CDR3 is built from 14 residues. Germline CDR1 reads MDHEN; CDR2 reads SYDVKM. V lost 3 bases to trimming and J lost 4 bases; unmatched junction nucleotides: 5. In DNA, the CDR3 is TGTGCCAGCAGTTTTTCCGGGAGGGGGTACGAGCAGTACTTC. Its translation: CASSFSGRGYEQYF.

The chain recombines TRBV7-9 with TRBJ2-3; possibly TRBD1 for D (5 bases). With 5 bases removed from V and 6 bases from J, the gap between germline ends came to 12 bases. CDR1 is SEHNR, CDR2 FQNEAQ, per germline (reference sequence). The length of the CDR3 is 13 residues. Here the CDR3 DNA reads TGTGCCAGCAGCCCTAGTGGGGCGGATACGCAGTATTTT. It yields the protein CASSPSGADTQYF.